Shown below are 16 T cell receptor beta chains from a single sample sequenced in a study of cytomegalovirus exposure and HLA in healthy donors. 13 Jbeta primers and 60 Vbeta primers were used for the PCR. Profiled with immunoSEQ multiplex PCR; TCRdb holds only in-frame clones, not every one. Among 100,000 to 150,000 clones, about four fifths were seen once, and the ten largest hold approximately 3.6%. The specimen sequenced was PBMCs. Receptors originate from a woman between 35 and 50 years old in good health and CMV-seropositive.

The rearrangement uses TRBV19 and TRBJ1-1; perhaps TRBD1 as D (5 bases). The CDR3 loop spans 13 amino acids. Germline-derived CDR1 and CDR2 are LNHDA and SQIVND (reference sequence). The germline V and J ends were trimmed by 7 bases and 1 base, with 10 bases remaining between them. CDR3 sequence (DNA): TGTGCCAGTAACCATCAGGGGAACACTGAAGCTTTCTTT. It is translated as CASNHQGNTEAFF.

The CDR3 nucleotides are TGTGCCAGCAATAGGGGCTACAATGAGCAGTTCTTC. It specifies CASNRGYNEQFF. The J gene is TRBJ2-1, the V gene TRBV6-1, with D possibly matching TRBD1 (5 bases). The CDR3 runs 12 residues. The germline V gene encodes CDR1 MNHNS and CDR2 SASEGT. Trimming stripped 7 bases from V and 3 bases from J, with 7 bases between.

This rearrangement joins TRBV7-9 to TRBJ1-1, with TRBD1 identical over 7 bases. Germline assignment: CDR1 SEHNR and CDR2 FQNEAQ (reference sequence). After removal of 3 bases from V and 1 base from J, the junction contained 8 bases not matched to a gene. The CDR3 runs to 16 residues. DNA of the CDR3: TGTGCCAGCAGCTTGGGACCAGGGGGACCGAACACTGAAGCTTTCTTT. Protein: CASSLGPGGPNTEAFF.

The chain joins TRBV28 to TRBJ1-4, with TRBD1 matching 9 bases. CDR1 is MDHEN and CDR2 is SYDVKM in the germline V gene. V lost 5 bases to trimming and J lost 8 bases; unmatched junction nucleotides: 18. CDR3 length: 18 amino acids. The CDR3 DNA sequence: TGTGCCAGCAGTAGCACACCACCGGGACAGGGAAGGAACGAAAAACTGTTTTTT. It translates to CASSSTPPGQGRNEKLFF.

This chain joins TRBV11-2 and TRBJ1-1; TRBD1 agrees at 8 bases. The CDR3 spans 16 residues. V was pared by 2 bases and J by 1 base, with 6 bases of the junction left unmatched. Germline V CDR1 and CDR2: SGHAT, FQNNGV. The CDR3 bases are TGTGCCAGCAGCTTAAGCACCGGGACAGGGAACACTGAAGCTTTCTTT. Amino acid sequence: CASSLSTGTGNTEAFF. Drawing the rest from reference TRBV11-2 and TRBJ1-1, the complete variable domain is EAGVAQSPRYKIIEKRQSVAFWCNPISGHATLYWYQQILGQGPKLLIQFQNNGVVDDSQLPKDRFSAERLKGVDSTLKIQPAKLEDSAVYLCASSLSTGTGNTEAFFGQGTRLTVV.

This clone has just a few counts. CDR3 DNA sequence: TGTGCCATCAGTGTTCCCCATGGGGGGAATGGAAACACCATATATTTT. Translation: CAISVPHGGNGNTIYF. This chain uses TRBV10-3 with TRBJ1-3, with TRBD1 as a possible D gene (5 bases). Trimming took off 4 bases at V and 3 bases at J, with 16 bases between the two ends. Germline CDR1 is ENHRY and CDR2 is SYGVKD. The CDR3 loop spans 16 amino acids.

V gene TRBV27 combines with J gene TRBJ1-1; D may be TRBD1 (6 bases). CDR1 is MNHEY, CDR2 SMNVEV, per germline (reference sequence). This CDR3 has 15 residues. Trimming removed 6 bases at V and 5 bases at J, with 19 bases between. The CDR3 spells CASRSWGGALTEAFF. CDR3 DNA: TGTGCCAGCAGATCCTGGGGGGGGGCGCTTACTGAAGCTTTCTTT.

This chain joins TRBV7-8 and TRBJ1-5, with D maybe TRBD1 (5 bases). CDR1 SGHVS and CDR2 FQNEAQ come from the germline V gene. CDR3 length equals 17 residues. V shed 5 bases and J shed 4 bases, with 21 bases lying between them. This chain's CDR3 is CASSVRQRGGLNQPQHF. The CDR3 bases are TGTGCCAGCAGCGTACGACAGCGCGGGGGATTGAATCAGCCCCAGCATTTT. The full variable domain, completed using reference TRBV7-8 and TRBJ1-5, is GAGVSQSPRYKVAKRGQDVALRCDPISGHVSLFWYQQALGQGPEFLTYFQNEAQLDKSGLPSDRFFAERPEGSVSTLKIQRTQQEDSAVYLCASSVRQRGGLNQPQHFGDGTRLSIL.

CDR3 in DNA: TGTGCCAGCAGTAACCGACTAGCGGGGGACTACAATGAGCAGTTCTTC. The encoded protein is CASSNRLAGDYNEQFF. This rearrangement joins TRBV28 to TRBJ2-1; 12 bases are a match to TRBD2. V dropped 5 bases and J dropped 3; count of bases not matched to a gene: 5. Germline V gene data show CDR1 as MDHEN and CDR2 as SYDVKM. The CDR3 contains 16 residues.

This clone was recorded a few times. DNA for the CDR3: TGTGCCAGCAGTGATCGGGGGGCAAACACTGAAGCTTTCTTT. This translates into CASSDRGANTEAFF. V and J are TRBV2 and TRBJ1-1; TRBD1 might be the D (6 bases). With 3 bases removed from V and 2 bases from J, the gap between germline ends came to 10 bases. Germline CDR1 SNHLY, CDR2 FYNNEI. The CDR3 has 14 residues.

The chain carries TRBV5-1 and TRBJ2-7; 10 positions match TRBD2. The junction had 10 bases not matched to a gene; V was cut back by 5 bases and J by 5 bases. The CDR3 covers 15 residues. Germline V gives CDR1 SGHRS, CDR2 YFSETQ. Here the CDR3 reads CASRDLAGAADEQYF. In DNA form, the CDR3 reads TGCGCCAGCAGGGATCTAGCGGGAGCAGCGGACGAGCAGTACTTC. Filled out from reference TRBV5-1 and TRBJ2-7, the complete variable domain reads KAGVTQTPRYLIKTRGQQVTLSCSPISGHRSVSWYQQTPGQGLQFLFEYFSETQRNKGNFPGRFSGRQFSNSRSEMNVSTLELGDSALYLCASRDLAGAADEQYFGPGTRLTVT.

V gene TRBV7-6 combines with J gene TRBJ2-3, with 12 positions matching TRBD2. This CDR3 has 16 amino acids. V lost 5 bases, J lost 1 base, and 4 bases stayed unmatched. Germline V gives CDR1 SGHVS, CDR2 FNYEAQ. CDR3 loop: CASSGRLAGGTDTQYF. Here the CDR3 DNA reads TGTGCCAGCAGCGGAAGACTAGCGGGAGGCACAGATACGCAGTATTTT.

In this sample, this clone turned up a few times. The chain carries TRBV6-5 and TRBJ2-7; 11 bases are shared with TRBD2. After removal of 2 bases from V and 3 bases from J, the junction contained 0 bases not matched to a gene. Germline V CDR1 and CDR2: MNHEY, SVGAGI. CDR3 length equals 14 residues. In DNA form, the CDR3 reads TGTGCCAGCAGTTACACTAGCGGGAGCTACGAGCAGTACTTC. Encoded protein: CASSYTSGSYEQYF.

CDR3 in DNA: TGTGCCAGCAGTGACTCAGCGGGAGGCTACAATGAGCAGTTCTTC. Translating gives CASSDSAGGYNEQFF. The V gene is TRBV6-4, the J gene TRBJ2-1; TRBD2 agrees at 9 bases. The junction had 0 bases not matched to a gene; V was cut back by 0 bases and J by 3 bases. The CDR3 sequence is 15 residues long. CDR1 and CDR2 from the germline V gene are MRHNA and SNTAGT.

V usage is TRBV28 and J usage is TRBJ2-3; D is possibly TRBD2 (6 bases). CDR3 size: 17 residues. Looked up from germline, CDR1 is MDHEN and CDR2 is SYDVKM. Trimming took off 2 bases at V and 2 bases at J, with 17 bases between the two ends. The CDR3 protein is CASSLVVGGSVTDTQYF. As DNA, the CDR3 is TGTGCCAGCAGTTTAGTTGTCGGGGGTTCTGTCACAGATACGCAGTATTTT.

This chain links TRBV27 with TRBJ2-7; 9 nucleotides match TRBD1. Trimming removed 7 bases from V and 8 bases from J; junction bases left unmatched: 6. Germline V gene lookup returns CDR1 MNHEY and CDR2 SMNVEV (reference sequence). The CDR3 extends over 12 amino acids. CDR3 protein: CASTRQGDQQYF. The CDR3 nucleotides are TGTGCCAGCACCCGACAGGGGGATCAGCAGTACTTC.